Listed below are T cell receptor beta chains from one sample, sequenced in a study of spatial heterogeneity in lung cancer. TCRdb independently ran MiXCR on the 5' RACE reads; one entry per CDR3 protein. This sample has about 9,400 distinct CDR3 sequences; about 6.3% occur once, and the top ten carry 10%. The sample was lung tumor tissue, taken at surgery. All receptors come from a male donor with early-stage non-small cell lung cancer. Each CDR3 is given with its conserved first and last residue.

J | V | CDR3
TRBJ1-1 | TRBV7-3 | CASSSQTNTEAFF
TRBJ2-3 | TRBV6-6 | CASSPSLAASTDTQYF
TRBJ2-1 | TRBV28 | CASSLGGGPINEQFF
TRBJ2-5 | TRBV28 | CASRERRGKTQYF
TRBJ2-1 | TRBV30 | CAWVPGLAGRASYNEQFF
TRBJ1-2 | TRBV6-1 | CASSEVTGANYGYTF
TRBJ2-3 | TRBV19 | CASGAGGPDTQYF
TRBJ2-1 | TRBV28 | CASSLSRDYYNEQFF
TRBJ2-1 | TRBV6-1 | CASGAGVGQFF
TRBJ1-1 | TRBV7-2 | CASSLQGARTEAFF
TRBJ1-3 | TRBV5-1 | CASSLGLRSGNTIYF
TRBJ2-3 | TRBV6-6 | CASSYGRGTDTQYF
TRBJ1-2 | TRBV27 | CASRRDGVIYGYTF
TRBJ2-5 | TRBV28 | CASSLTFPGTGQETQYF
TRBJ1-1 | TRBV3-1 | CASSQTGRVTEAFF
TRBJ2-1 | TRBV11-2 | CASSLQLAGSNEQFF
TRBJ1-1 | TRBV5-5 | CASSRTGEAFF
TRBJ2-7 | TRBV3-1 | CASSLLLGSKYF
TRBJ1-2 | TRBV28 | CASSIGQGAGGYTF
TRBJ2-1 | TRBV15 | CATSGSGTSGRVNEQFF
TRBJ2-1 | TRBV28 | CASLSGRARTSYNEQFF
TRBJ1-5 | TRBV12-5 | CASGLVQGPHNQPQHF
TRBJ1-3 | TRBV6-1 | CASQTGQGNTIYF
TRBJ2-5 | TRBV2 | CASSEKAGRETQYF
TRBJ1-1 | TRBV5-4 | CASSDRGLSTEAFF
TRBJ2-5 | TRBV20-1 | CSARAAGGIETQYF
TRBJ2-3 | TRBV11-2 | CASSFLWASGGAADTQYF
TRBJ2-7 | TRBV11-2 | CASSLYAGDYEQYF
TRBJ1-1 | TRBV6-6 | CASSPGGRENTEAFF
TRBJ2-1 | TRBV7-9 | CASSSWNEQFF
TRBJ1-5 | TRBV6-1 | CASLEGSNQPQHF
TRBJ1-5 | TRBV15 | CATSRDRQGKPQHF
TRBJ1-5 | TRBV9 | CASSVGGYSNQPQHF
TRBJ2-1 | TRBV7-9 | CASSLQRLANNEQFF
TRBJ2-7 | TRBV13 | CASSLMAESYEQYF
TRBJ2-3 | TRBV27 | CASSLQYTDTQYF
TRBJ1-6 | TRBV10-3 | CAISSDRGRDSPLHF
TRBJ1-1 | TRBV12-3/TRBV12-4 | CASSLLSGATEAFF
TRBJ2-5 | TRBV14 | CASSQVLGTQYF
TRBJ2-3 | TRBV20-1 | CSASRQGPGTDTQYF
TRBJ1-5 | TRBV12-3/TRBV12-4 | CASSFGAGAQPQHF
TRBJ2-1 | TRBV5-1 | CASSLRGDQFF
TRBJ2-1 | TRBV29-1 | CSVVAWSGTEQFF